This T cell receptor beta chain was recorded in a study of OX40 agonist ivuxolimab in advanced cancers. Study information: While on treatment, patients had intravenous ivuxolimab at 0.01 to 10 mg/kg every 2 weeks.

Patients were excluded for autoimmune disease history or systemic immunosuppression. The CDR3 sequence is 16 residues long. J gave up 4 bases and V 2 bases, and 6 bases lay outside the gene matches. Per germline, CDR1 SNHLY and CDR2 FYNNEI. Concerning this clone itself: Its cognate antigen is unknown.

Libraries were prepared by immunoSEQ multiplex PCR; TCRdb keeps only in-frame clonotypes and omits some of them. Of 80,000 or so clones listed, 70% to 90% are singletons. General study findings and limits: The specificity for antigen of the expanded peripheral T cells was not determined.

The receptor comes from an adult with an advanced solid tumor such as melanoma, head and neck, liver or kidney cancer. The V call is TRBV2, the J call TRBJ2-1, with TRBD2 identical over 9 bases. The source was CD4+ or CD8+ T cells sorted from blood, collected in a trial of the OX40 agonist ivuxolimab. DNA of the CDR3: TGTGCCAGCAGTGAACTAACTAGCGGGCCTTACAATGAGCAGTTCTTC. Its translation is CASSELTSGPYNEQFF.